This T cell receptor (beta chain) derives from a study of shared T cell receptors in the human thymus. This table comes from immunoSEQ multiplex PCR, and its TCRdb copy is limited to in-frame clones, with some not included. The sample carries roughly 710,000 clones, approximately 83% recorded once. CDR1 and CDR2 from the germline V gene are SGHRS and YFSETQ. Deletions cut 3 bases from V and 5 bases from J, with 17 bases between. The CDR3 contains 15 residues. The data also belong to a second study, concerning human thymus T cells. From that second work: Donors were healthy Finnish babies undergoing corrective operations for congenital heart defects. Related research has reported that thymic repertoires overlap highly among unrelated individuals.

What was sequenced was thymocytes. This rearrangement joins TRBV5-1 to TRBJ1-2; TRBD1 might be the D (6 bases). This receptor was taken from a girl less than two years old with a congenital heart defect. The CDR3 protein is CASSSGHASGYGYTF. Written as DNA, the CDR3 is TGCGCCAGCAGCTCGGGACACGCCTCTGGGTATGGCTACACCTTC.